These 24 T cell receptor beta chains originate from one sample sequenced in a study of blood T cells in healthy people across ages. Combining a sample-barcoded 5' primer with a J-beta primer mix, a second PCR ran for roughly 6 to 11 cycles. Using its own MiXCR run on the 5' RACE reads, TCRdb lists one record per CDR3 protein. Among roughly 800,000 distinct CDR3 sequences, around 25% were seen once, and the ten largest hold 3%. The sample was also reused in another study, on T cells of mothers and their children.

The sample consisted of blood. The origin of the receptors is a boy aged 5-17 years in good health.

There are a few counts of this clonotype. The chain combines TRBV6-1 with TRBJ1-6, with a tentative D call TRBD1 (5 bases). Germline V gene lookup returns CDR1 MNHNS and CDR2 SASEGT. The CDR3 totals 15 residues. V lost 1 base and J lost 7, with 11 bases in between. CDR3 amino acids: CASSEGGTVNSPLHF. As DNA, the CDR3 is TGTGCCAGCAGTGAAGGTGGGACGGTGAATTCACCCCTCCACTTT.

This clonotype has a handful of counts. The rearrangement joins TRBV6-1 to TRBJ1-6; TRBD1 might be the D (6 bases). The germline CDR1 and CDR2 sequences are MNHNS and SASEGT. V was pared by 8 bases and J by 6 bases, with 14 bases between. The CDR3 sequence is 14 residues long. Here the CDR3 DNA reads TGTGCCAGCCTCCTCGGGACAACTAATTCACCCCTCCACTTT. Translated: CASLLGTTNSPLHF.

The V call is TRBV5-1, the J call TRBJ1-4; D remains ambiguous. This CDR3 is built from 17 residues. In germline, CDR1 is SGHRS, CDR2 YFSETQ. Trimming pared 1 base from V and 7 bases from J, leaving 20 bases between. In DNA form, the CDR3 reads TGCGCCAGCAGCTTGAGTCAGGCAATCCGGGTAGGTGAAAAACTGTTTTTT. It encodes CASSLSQAIRVGEKLFF.

V and J are TRBV19 and TRBJ1-5; 7 bases agree with TRBD1. The CDR3 has 17 residues. Germline assignment: CDR1 LNHDA and CDR2 SQIVND (reference sequence). V shed 2 bases, J shed 4 bases, and the junction held 11 bases outside the gene matches. The CDR3 region is CASSIRDSSTGNQPQHF. In nucleotides, the CDR3 is TGTGCCAGTAGTATAAGGGACAGCTCAACGGGGAATCAGCCCCAGCATTTT.

J is TRBJ1-5 and V is TRBV16; D is perhaps TRBD1 (5 bases). This CDR3 is built from 16 residues. V was cut by 2 bases and J by 0 bases, with 11 bases left in between. Germline CDR1 KGHSY, CDR2 FQNENV. For the CDR3, the DNA is TGTGCCAGCAGCCAAGGGGCAGCTTATAGCAATCAGCCCCAGCATTTT. Translating it yields CASSQGAAYSNQPQHF.

V usage is TRBV5-1 and J usage is TRBJ2-5; 7 bases are shared with TRBD1. CDR3 length: 15 residues. Germline CDR1 and CDR2: SGHRS and YFSETQ. Trimming at V came to 6 bases and at J to 0 bases, leaving 8 bases not matched to a gene. DNA of the CDR3: TGCGCCAGCAAAATGACAGGGCGTAACCAAGAGACCCAGTACTTC. The encoded protein is CASKMTGRNQETQYF.

This clonotype was detected a few times. The chain combines TRBV20-1 with TRBJ1-6; TRBD1 matches 10 bases. The germline V gene has CDR1 DFQATT and CDR2 SNEGSKA (reference sequence). The CDR3 length is 15 residues. The J segment lost 8 bases and the V segment lost 1 base, leaving 5 bases of the junction unmatched. In DNA form, the CDR3 reads TGCAGTGCTAGAGTTCGGGACAGGGGTTATTCACCCCTCCACTTT. It encodes CSARVRDRGYSPLHF.

This chain joins TRBV18 and TRBJ1-5, with 10 bases that match TRBD1. V lost 2 bases to trimming and J lost 4 bases; unmatched junction nucleotides: 5. CDR3 length: 16 residues. CDR1 KGHSH and CDR2 LQKENI come from the germline V gene. This chain's CDR3 is CASSPGQGDLNQPQHF. The CDR3, as DNA: TGTGCCAGCTCACCAGGACAGGGGGATTTAAATCAGCCCCAGCATTTT. Full variable domain (missing parts from reference TRBV18 and TRBJ1-5): NAGVMQNPRHLVRRRGQEARLRCSPMKGHSHVYWYRQLPEEGLKFMVYLQKENIIDESGMPKERFSAEFPKEGPSILRIQQVVRGDSAAYFCASSPGQGDLNQPQHFGDGTRLSIL.

This clonotype was observed at least ten times. V gene TRBV2 combines with J gene TRBJ2-4, with 12 bases that match TRBD1. The length of the CDR3 is 15 residues. J lost 5 bases, V lost 8 bases, and 7 bases had no gene match. Germline CDR1 is SNHLY and CDR2 is FYNNEI. CDR3 sequence (DNA): TGTGCCAGCGGCCGGGACAGGGGGCGAGAAAACATTCAGTACTTC. As protein: CASGRDRGRENIQYF.

This clonotype was seen a few times. This sequence joins TRBV3-1 and TRBJ1-5, with D maybe TRBD1 (5 bases). Looked up from germline, CDR1 is LGHDT and CDR2 is YNNKEL (reference sequence). V was pared by 1 base and J by 3 bases, with 13 bases between. This CDR3 is 16 amino acids long. The CDR3 reads CASSQGPGRLNQPQHF. The DNA of the CDR3 is TGTGCCAGCAGCCAAGGACCGGGACGGCTCAATCAGCCCCAGCATTTT.

The gene calls are TRBV2 and TRBJ1-5; a weak D match, TRBD1 (5 bases). Between the trimmed V and J ends, which lost 6 bases and 0 bases, there was a span of 12 bases. The germline V gene has CDR1 SNHLY and CDR2 FYNNEI. The CDR3 has 15 amino acids. In DNA form, the CDR3 reads TGTGCCAGCAGCGGGACGGTCTATAGCAATCAGCCCCAGCATTTT. It is translated as CASSGTVYSNQPQHF.

The chain uses TRBV6-1 and TRBJ2-5; D gene uncertain. The CDR3 has 13 amino acids. The germline CDR1 and CDR2 sequences are MNHNS and SASEGT. With 5 bases removed from V and 7 bases from J, the gap between germline ends came to 14 bases. The DNA of the CDR3 is TGTGCCAGCAGTCTTGGGTCCTTGGTGACCCAGTACTTC. Its protein is CASSLGSLVTQYF.

This clonotype came up a few times. The chain links TRBV12-3 or TRBV12-4 to TRBJ2-3, with 7 nucleotides matching TRBD2. V lost 5 bases to trimming and J lost 5 bases; unmatched junction nucleotides: 7. This CDR3 contains 14 residues. CDR3 residues: CASSEGREGDTQYF. In DNA, the CDR3 is TGTGCCAGCAGTGAGGGCAGGGAGGGAGATACGCAGTATTTT.

The chain has TRBV5-5 and TRBJ2-1; 11 bases map to TRBD2. The length of the CDR3 is 14 residues. V was clipped by 1 base and J by 8 bases; unmatched bases: 2. The germline V gene has CDR1 SGHKS and CDR2 YYEKEE (reference sequence). The CDR3 protein is CASSLLAGGDEQFF. In nucleotides, the CDR3 is TGTGCCAGCAGCTTGTTAGCGGGGGGGGATGAGCAGTTCTTC.

The V call is TRBV10-2, the J call TRBJ2-1; perhaps TRBD1 as D (5 bases). The CDR3 totals 13 residues. The germline gives CDR1 WSHSY, CDR2 SAAADI. Trimming shortened V by 4 bases and J by 9 bases, and 13 bases separated the two germline ends. The CDR3 DNA follows: TGCGCCAGCAGTGGTCGCGGACACGGTGAGCAGTTCTTC. Protein product: CASSGRGHGEQFF.

This clonotype has just a few counts. The rearrangement joins TRBV12-5 to TRBJ2-3; TRBD2 agrees at 9 bases. Germline CDR1 LGHNT, CDR2 FRNRAP. The CDR3 is 16 residues long. Trimming at V came to 4 bases and at J to 8 bases, leaving 13 bases not matched to a gene. The CDR3 sequence is CASGSPFAGGPGTQYF. In nucleotides, the CDR3 is TGTGCTAGTGGTTCCCCCTTTGCGGGGGGGCCCGGTACGCAGTATTTT.

This clonotype was detected only a few times. A read error may be the cause here, since a much bigger clone is one base away. The chain recombines TRBV11-1 with TRBJ2-5, with 7 bases identical to TRBD1. The better agreement between TRBJ2-7 and the DNA end casts doubt on the J call. This CDR3 is built from 13 residues. CDR1 is SGHAT and CDR2 is FQDESV in the germline V gene (reference sequence). The DNA for the CDR3 is TGTGCCAGCAGGTCCGGGACAGCCTACGAGCAGTACTTC. It translates to CASRSGTAYEQYF.

A few counts support this clonotype. The chain carries TRBV12-3 or TRBV12-4 and TRBJ2-1, with no clear D. The CDR3 has 11 residues. Trimming pared 5 bases from V and 5 bases from J, leaving 4 bases between. The CDR3 DNA reads as TGTGCCAGCAGTCGAAACAATGAGCAGTTCTTC. Its protein product is CASSRNNEQFF.

The chain couples TRBV29-1 to TRBJ2-7; TRBD1 agrees at 7 bases. Losses at the gene ends were 3 bases for V and 3 bases for J; bases not matched to a gene: 5. Looked up from germline, CDR1 is SQVTM and CDR2 is ANQGSEA. This CDR3 comprises 13 residues. This CDR3 is CSVEAGDSYEQYF. In DNA, the CDR3 is TGCAGCGTTGAGGCCGGGGACAGCTACGAGCAGTACTTC.

The chain employs TRBV9 and TRBJ2-5; D possibly corresponds to TRBD1 (6 bases). The DNA end lines up better with TRBJ2-1; the J call may be wrong. The CDR3 consists of 15 residues. Germline CDR1 SGDLS, CDR2 YYNGEE. In DNA, the CDR3 is TGTGCCAGCAGCGTAGGGGGGCAGGGGACGAATGAGCAGTTCTTC. Translating gives CASSVGGQGTNEQFF.

The J gene is TRBJ2-5, the V gene TRBV5-1; 8 bases match TRBD2. Per germline, CDR1 SGHRS and CDR2 YFSETQ. The CDR3 sequence is 16 residues long. Losses at the gene ends were 3 bases for V and 2 bases for J; bases not matched to a gene: 9. The chain's CDR3 is CASSSGGGEAQETQYF. CDR3 sequence (DNA): TGCGCCAGCAGCTCGGGGGGGGGCGAAGCGCAAGAGACCCAGTACTTC.

The chain carries TRBV18 and TRBJ2-2; D unclear. The length of the CDR3 is 14 residues. Trimming took 2 bases from V and 3 from J, leaving 7 bases between them. Germline CDR1 and CDR2: KGHSH and LQKENI. The CDR3 DNA reads as TGTGCCAGCTCACCAAATGGGGACACCGGGGAGCTGTTTTTT. Its protein is CASSPNGDTGELFF.

This clonotype occurred a few times. The gene calls are TRBV1 and TRBJ2-5; TRBD1 is the table's D call and was not checked against the DNA. TRBV1 is classified as a pseudogene. The CDR3 consists of 14 residues. The CDR3 nucleotides are TGCACCAGCAGCCAAGATCAGGGGGGGCGGGCTCAGTACTTC. Protein product: CTSSQDQGGRAQYF.

This clonotype showed up just a few times. The chain has TRBV6-1 and TRBJ1-3; D gene unclear. V lost 7 bases, J lost 2 bases, and 9 bases lay in between. CDR3 size: 13 residues. Per the germline V gene, CDR1 is MNHNS and CDR2 is SASEGT. The DNA for the CDR3 is TGTGCCAGCATCGGTAGCGCTGGAAACACCATATATTTT. This gives the protein CASIGSAGNTIYF.